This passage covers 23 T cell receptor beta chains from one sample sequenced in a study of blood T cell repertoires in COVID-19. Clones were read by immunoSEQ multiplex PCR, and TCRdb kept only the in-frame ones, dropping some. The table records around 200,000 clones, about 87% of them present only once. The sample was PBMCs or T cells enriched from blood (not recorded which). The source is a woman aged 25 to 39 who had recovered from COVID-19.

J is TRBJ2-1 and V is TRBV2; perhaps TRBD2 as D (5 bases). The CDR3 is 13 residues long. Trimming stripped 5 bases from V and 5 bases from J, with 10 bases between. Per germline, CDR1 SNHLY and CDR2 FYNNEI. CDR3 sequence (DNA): TGTGCCAGCAGTCGGGAACTTCACAATGAGCAGTTCTTC. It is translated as CASSRELHNEQFF.

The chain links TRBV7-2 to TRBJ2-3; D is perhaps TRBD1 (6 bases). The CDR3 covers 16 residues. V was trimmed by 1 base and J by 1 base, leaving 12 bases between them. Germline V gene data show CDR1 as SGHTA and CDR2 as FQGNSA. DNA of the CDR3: TGTGCCAGCAGCTTAGAAGGCAGGGGAGGCACAGATACGCAGTATTTT. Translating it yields CASSLEGRGGTDTQYF.

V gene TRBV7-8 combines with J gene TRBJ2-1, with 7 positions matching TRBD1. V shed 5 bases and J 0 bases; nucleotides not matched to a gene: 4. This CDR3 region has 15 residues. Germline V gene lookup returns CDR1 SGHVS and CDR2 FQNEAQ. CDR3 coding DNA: TGTGCCAGCAGCATCCGGGACAGCTCCTACAATGAGCAGTTCTTC. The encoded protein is CASSIRDSSYNEQFF.

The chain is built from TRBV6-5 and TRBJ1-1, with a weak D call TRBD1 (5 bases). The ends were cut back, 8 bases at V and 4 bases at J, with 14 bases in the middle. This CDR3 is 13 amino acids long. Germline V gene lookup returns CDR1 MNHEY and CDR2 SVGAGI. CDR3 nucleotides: TGTGCCAGCGGTCAGGGAAGGCCCACTGAAGCTTTCTTT. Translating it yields CASGQGRPTEAFF.

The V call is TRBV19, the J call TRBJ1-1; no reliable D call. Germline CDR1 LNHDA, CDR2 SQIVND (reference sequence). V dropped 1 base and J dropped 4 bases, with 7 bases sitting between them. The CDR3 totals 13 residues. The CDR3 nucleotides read TGTGCCAGTAGTATAGGTGCCAGCACTGAAGCTTTCTTT. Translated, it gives CASSIGASTEAFF.

The CDR3 reads CASSEYQGPDTEAFF. Written as DNA, the CDR3 is TGTGCCAGCAGTGAATATCAGGGGCCGGACACTGAAGCTTTCTTT. V and J are TRBV25-1 and TRBJ1-1, with D possibly TRBD1 on 6 matching bases. Between the trimmed V and J ends, which lost 0 bases and 3 bases, there was a span of 11 bases. Germline V gene lookup returns CDR1 MGHDK and CDR2 SYGVNS. The CDR3 is made up of 15 amino acids.

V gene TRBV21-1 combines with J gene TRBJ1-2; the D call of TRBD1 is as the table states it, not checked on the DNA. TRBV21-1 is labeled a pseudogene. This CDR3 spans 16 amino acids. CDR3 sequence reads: CASSIGRGLVYHGYTF. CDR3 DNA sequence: TGTGCCAGCAGCATCGGCAGGGGGCTGGTTTACCATGGCTACACCTTC.

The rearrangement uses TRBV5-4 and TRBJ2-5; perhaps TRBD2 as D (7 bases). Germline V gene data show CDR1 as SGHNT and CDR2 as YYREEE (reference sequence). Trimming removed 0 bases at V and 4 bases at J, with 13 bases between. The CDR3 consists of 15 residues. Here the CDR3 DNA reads TGTGCCAGCAGCTTGGCCGGGGGGCTCGGAGAGACCCAGTACTTC. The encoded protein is CASSLAGGLGETQYF.

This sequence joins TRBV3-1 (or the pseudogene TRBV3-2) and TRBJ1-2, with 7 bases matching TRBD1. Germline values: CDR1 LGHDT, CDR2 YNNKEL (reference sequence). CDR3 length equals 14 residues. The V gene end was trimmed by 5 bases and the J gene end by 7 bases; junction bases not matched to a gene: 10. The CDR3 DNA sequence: TGTGCCAGCAGCTTTCAGGGGGAATCTTCTGGCTACACCTTC. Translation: CASSFQGESSGYTF.

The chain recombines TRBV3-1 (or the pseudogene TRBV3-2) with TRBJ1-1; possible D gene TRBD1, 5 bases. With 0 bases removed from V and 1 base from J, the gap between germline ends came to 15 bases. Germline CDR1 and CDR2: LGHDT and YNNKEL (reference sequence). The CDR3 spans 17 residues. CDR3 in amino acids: CASSQDTGRAGNTEAFF. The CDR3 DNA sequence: TGTGCCAGCAGCCAAGACACAGGTCGAGCGGGGAACACTGAAGCTTTCTTT.

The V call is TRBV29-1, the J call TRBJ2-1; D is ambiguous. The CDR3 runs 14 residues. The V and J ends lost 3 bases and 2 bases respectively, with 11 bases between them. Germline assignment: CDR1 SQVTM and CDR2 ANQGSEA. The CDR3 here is CSVEGQVPYNEQFF. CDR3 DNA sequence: TGCAGCGTTGAGGGCCAGGTCCCCTACAATGAGCAGTTCTTC.

CDR3 protein: CAKGLRQGYEQYF. In DNA, the CDR3 is TGTGCCAAGGGGCTTCGACAGGGATACGAGCAGTACTTC. The V and J genes are TRBV19 and TRBJ2-7; TRBD1 aligns across 7 bases. Germline trimming cut 10 bases from V and 4 bases from J; bases unmatched to any gene: 10. Germline V gene data show CDR1 as LNHDA and CDR2 as SQIVND (reference sequence). CDR3 length equals 13 residues.

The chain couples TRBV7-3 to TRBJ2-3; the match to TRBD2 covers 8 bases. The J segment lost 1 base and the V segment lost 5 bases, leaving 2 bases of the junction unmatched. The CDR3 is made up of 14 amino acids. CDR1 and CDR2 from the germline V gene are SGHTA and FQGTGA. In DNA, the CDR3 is TGTGCCAGCAGCCCCGGGGGGGGCACAGATACGCAGTATTTT. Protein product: CASSPGGGTDTQYF.

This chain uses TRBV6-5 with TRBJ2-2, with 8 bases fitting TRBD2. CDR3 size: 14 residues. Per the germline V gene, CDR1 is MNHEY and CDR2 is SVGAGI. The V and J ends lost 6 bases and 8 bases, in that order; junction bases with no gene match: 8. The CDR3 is CASRLSGVLGELFF. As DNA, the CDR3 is TGTGCCAGCAGACTTAGCGGGGTACTGGGGGAGCTGTTTTTT.

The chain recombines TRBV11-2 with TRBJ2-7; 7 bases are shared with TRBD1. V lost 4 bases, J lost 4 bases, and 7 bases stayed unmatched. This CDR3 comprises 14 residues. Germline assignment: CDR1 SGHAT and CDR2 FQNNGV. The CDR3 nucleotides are TGTGCCAGCAGCTCCCGACAGGGCAGGTACGAGCAGTACTTC. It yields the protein CASSSRQGRYEQYF.

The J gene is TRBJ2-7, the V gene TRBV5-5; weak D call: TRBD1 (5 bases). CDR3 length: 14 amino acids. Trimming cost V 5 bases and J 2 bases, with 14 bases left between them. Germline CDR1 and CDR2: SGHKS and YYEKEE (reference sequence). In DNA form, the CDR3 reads TGTGCCAGCAGTCGGACATACGCTACCTACGAGCAGTACTTC. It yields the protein CASSRTYATYEQYF.

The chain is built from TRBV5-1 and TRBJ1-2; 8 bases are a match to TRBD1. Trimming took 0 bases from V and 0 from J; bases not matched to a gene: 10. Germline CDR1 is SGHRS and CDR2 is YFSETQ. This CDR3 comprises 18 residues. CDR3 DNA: TGCGCCAGCAGCTTGGCCCCAGGGGGCGTTCCCTCTAACTATGGCTACACCTTC. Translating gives CASSLAPGGVPSNYGYTF.

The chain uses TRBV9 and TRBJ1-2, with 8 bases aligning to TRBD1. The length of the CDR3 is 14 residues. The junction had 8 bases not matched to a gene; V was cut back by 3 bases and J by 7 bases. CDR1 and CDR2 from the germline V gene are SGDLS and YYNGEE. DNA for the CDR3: TGTGCCAGCAGCGCCACGGACAGGGCGGGTGGCTACACCTTC. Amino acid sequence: CASSATDRAGGYTF. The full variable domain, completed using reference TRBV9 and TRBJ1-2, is DSGVTQTPKHLITATGQRVTLRCSPRSGDLSVYWYQQSLDQGLQFLIQYYNGEERAKGNILERFSAQQFPDLHSELNLSSLELGDSALYFCASSATDRAGGYTFGSGTRLTVV.

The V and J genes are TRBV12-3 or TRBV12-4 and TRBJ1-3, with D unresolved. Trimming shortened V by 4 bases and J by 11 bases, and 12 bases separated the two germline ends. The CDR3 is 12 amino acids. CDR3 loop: CASSWAGEAIYF. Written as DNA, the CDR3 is TGTGCCAGCAGTTGGGCGGGCGAGGCCATATATTTT.

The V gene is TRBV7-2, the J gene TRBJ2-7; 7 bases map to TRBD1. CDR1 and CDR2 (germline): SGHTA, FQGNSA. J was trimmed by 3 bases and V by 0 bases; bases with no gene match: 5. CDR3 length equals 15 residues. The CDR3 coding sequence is TGTGCCAGCAGCTTAGCGCAGACAGGGAACTACGAGCAGTACTTC. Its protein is CASSLAQTGNYEQYF.

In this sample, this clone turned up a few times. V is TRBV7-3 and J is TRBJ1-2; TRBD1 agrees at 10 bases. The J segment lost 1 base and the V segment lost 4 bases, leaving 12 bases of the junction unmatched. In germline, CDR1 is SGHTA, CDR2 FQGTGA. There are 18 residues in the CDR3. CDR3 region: CASSSSNRQGARNYGYTF. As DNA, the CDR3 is TGTGCCAGCAGCTCCAGTAACCGACAGGGGGCGCGTAACTATGGCTACACCTTC.

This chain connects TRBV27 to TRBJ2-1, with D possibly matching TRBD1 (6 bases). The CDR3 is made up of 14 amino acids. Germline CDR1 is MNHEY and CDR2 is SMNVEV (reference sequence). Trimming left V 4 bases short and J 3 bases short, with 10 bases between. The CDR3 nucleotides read TGTGCCAGCAGTTCCATGGGACACTACAATGAGCAGTTCTTC. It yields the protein CASSSMGHYNEQFF.

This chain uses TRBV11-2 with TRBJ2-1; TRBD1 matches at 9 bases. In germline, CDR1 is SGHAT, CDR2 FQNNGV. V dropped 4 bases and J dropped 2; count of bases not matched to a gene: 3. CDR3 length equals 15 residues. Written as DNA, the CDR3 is TGTGCCAGCAGCTACGGGACAGGGCCCTACAATGAGCAGTTCTTC. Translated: CASSYGTGPYNEQFF.